The 29 T cell receptor beta chains given below trace back to one sample, sequenced in a study of T cell responses to AZD1222 COVID-19 vaccine. TCRdb keeps only in-frame clones here, not all; method: immunoSEQ multiplex PCR. The sample yields approximately 70,000 clones, around 80% seen once. The sequences come from peripheral blood, collected 28 days after the second AZD1222 dose. Receptors originate from an adult who received the AZD1222 COVID-19 vaccine.

This chain links TRBV11-2 with TRBJ2-7; D gene unclear. CDR3 length: 16 residues. V was shortened by 2 bases and J by 3 bases, with 17 bases between the two germline ends. The germline V gene has CDR1 SGHAT and CDR2 FQNNGV. CDR3 sequence: CASSLSPDLTFYEQYF. In DNA, the CDR3 is TGTGCCAGCAGCTTATCCCCGGACCTCACGTTCTACGAGCAGTACTTC.

The chain employs TRBV18 and TRBJ1-1; D is ambiguous. Per the germline V gene, CDR1 is KGHSH and CDR2 is LQKENI. There are 16 residues in the CDR3. Trimming removed 6 bases from V and 1 base from J, with 18 bases in between. CDR3: CASSRSTPATNTEAFF. For the CDR3, the DNA is TGTGCCAGCTCCCGTTCGACCCCCGCCACGAACACTGAAGCTTTCTTT.

This clone was picked up a small number of times. This chain uses TRBV6-6 with TRBJ2-1, with 13 bases identical to TRBD2. This CDR3 is 19 amino acids long. Looked up from germline, CDR1 is MNHNY and CDR2 is SVGAGI (reference sequence). V gave up 5 bases and J gave up 6 bases; unmatched junction bases: 16. The chain's CDR3 is CASSPRTSGGPPLGNEQFF. The CDR3 coding sequence is TGTGCCAGCAGTCCCCGGACTAGCGGGGGTCCCCCCCTCGGCAATGAGCAGTTCTTC.

This chain links TRBV12-3 or TRBV12-4 with TRBJ1-2; a possible D gene is TRBD1 (5 bases). Trimming cost V 7 bases and J 8 bases, with 17 bases left between them. The CDR3 loop spans 13 amino acids. The CDR3 is CASNKESGWGYTF. The CDR3 DNA is TGTGCCAGCAATAAGGAGTCAGGGTGGGGCTACACCTTC.

The chain carries TRBV19 and TRBJ1-3; D ambiguous. The CDR3 is 14 amino acids. Germline V gives CDR1 LNHDA, CDR2 SQIVND (reference sequence). V gave up 10 bases and J gave up 0 bases, with 13 bases separating them. CDR3 DNA: TGTGCCACATCCCGACGAAACTCTGGAAACACCATATATTTT. It yields the protein CATSRRNSGNTIYF.

The rearrangement uses TRBV3-1 (or the pseudogene TRBV3-2) and TRBJ2-3; TRBD1 aligns across 10 bases. J lost 3 bases, V lost 0 bases, and 6 bases had no gene match. This CDR3 spans 17 amino acids. In germline, CDR1 is LGHDT, CDR2 YNNKEL (reference sequence). CDR3 sequence: CASSQDTGQGVTDTQYF. The CDR3 coding sequence is TGTGCCAGCAGCCAAGACACCGGACAGGGGGTGACAGATACGCAGTATTTT.

This clone came up a few times. This sequence joins TRBV7-9 and TRBJ1-6, with D unresolved. Germline-derived CDR1 and CDR2 are SEHNR and FQNEAQ (reference sequence). The CDR3 runs to 13 residues. The V end lost 1 base, the J end lost 11 bases, and 9 bases lay between the germline ends. CDR3 sequence (DNA): TGTGCCAGCAGCTTAGACACCCTTCCACCCCTCCACTTT. Translation: CASSLDTLPPLHF.

The chain uses TRBV6-5 and TRBJ2-7; TRBD1 agrees at 7 bases. The CDR3 sequence is 15 residues long. CDR1 MNHEY and CDR2 SVGAGI come from the germline V gene. The V segment lost 0 bases and the J segment 3 bases; nucleotides outside the gene matches: 5. The CDR3 DNA reads TGTGCCAGCAGTTACTCGACAGGGCCATACTACGAGCAGTACTTC. Protein product: CASSYSTGPYYEQYF.

This clone showed up just a few times. The rearrangement links TRBV30 to TRBJ1-6; the match to TRBD1 covers 7 bases. This CDR3 spans 13 amino acids. Germline V lookup: CDR1 GTSNPN, CDR2 SVGIG (reference sequence). With V trimmed by 5 bases and J by 9 bases, 7 bases remained unmatched. In nucleotides, the CDR3 is TGTGCCTGGCTACCGGACAGGTTTTCACCCCTCCACTTT. Protein: CAWLPDRFSPLHF.

The V and J genes are TRBV19 and TRBJ1-6; 9 bases align to TRBD1. The CDR3 consists of 15 residues. The germline V gene encodes CDR1 LNHDA and CDR2 SQIVND (reference sequence). J was trimmed by 9 bases and V by 5 bases; bases with no gene match: 8. The CDR3 DNA reads as TGTGCCAGTAGTCCCCGGACAGGGGTAAGTTCACCCCTCCACTTT. The encoded protein is CASSPRTGVSSPLHF.

This clone was counted once. V and J are TRBV21-1 and TRBJ2-4; the table names TRBD2, a call not compared with the DNA. TRBV21-1 is listed as a pseudogene. The CDR3 contains 19 residues. The CDR3 loop reads CASSKSRASPKVVKNIQYF. The DNA for the CDR3 is TGTGCCAGCAGCAAATCGAGGGCTTCCCCGAAAGTAGTCAAAAACATTCAGTACTTC.

Ten or more counts support this clone. The V and J genes are TRBV6-1 and TRBJ2-7, with 7 bases aligning to TRBD1. V gave up 0 bases and J gave up 4 bases; unmatched junction bases: 9. The CDR3 totals 16 residues. Germline V lookup: CDR1 MNHNS, CDR2 SASEGT. The CDR3 DNA sequence: TGTGCCAGCAGTGAAGCTACAGGGGAAGGATATTACGAGCAGTACTTC. Amino acid sequence: CASSEATGEGYYEQYF.

The V gene is TRBV27, the J gene TRBJ1-1, with D uncertain. The CDR3 is 13 residues long. Per the germline V gene, CDR1 is MNHEY and CDR2 is SMNVEV (reference sequence). Trimming removed 5 bases from V and 1 base from J, with 8 bases in between. CDR3 in amino acids: CASSQRSNTEAFF. DNA for the CDR3: TGTGCCAGCAGTCAGAGATCGAACACTGAAGCTTTCTTT.

Details on this clone: Other DNA sequences in this specimen translate into the identical CDR3. The gene calls are TRBV18 and TRBJ2-6; D gene unclear. The V end was cut by 2 bases, the J end by 0 bases, with 5 bases between. The CDR3 totals 15 residues. Germline assignment: CDR1 KGHSH and CDR2 LQKENI. The CDR3 bases are TGTGCCAGCTCACCAGAGAGCTCTGGGGCCAACGTCCTGACTTTC. It translates to CASSPESSGANVLTF.

The genes are TRBV19 and TRBJ2-7; D is uncertain. The CDR3 contains 18 residues. Trimming removed 6 bases from V and 0 bases from J, with 24 bases in between. Germline assignment: CDR1 LNHDA and CDR2 SQIVND (reference sequence). DNA of the CDR3: TGTGCCAGTAGAGCGCGTATAGGCGAGAGAACCAGCTCCTACGAGCAGTACTTC. This codes for CASRARIGERTSSYEQYF.

This clone was observed a few times. CDR3 coding DNA: TGCAGCGTTTGGACAGGGGTGGCCACTGAAGCTTTCTTT. Its protein product is CSVWTGVATEAFF. The gene calls are TRBV29-1 and TRBJ1-1; TRBD1 matches 9 bases. CDR3 length: 13 amino acids. Germline V gene data show CDR1 as SQVTM and CDR2 as ANQGSEA. J was trimmed by 4 bases and V by 5 bases; bases with no gene match: 5.

The CDR3 nucleotides are TGTGCCAGCAGCCCGGACAGGGGCCACGAGCAGTACTTC. It is translated as CASSPDRGHEQYF. The V call is TRBV7-3, the J call TRBJ2-7, with 9 bases matching TRBD1. V gave up 5 bases and J gave up 5 bases; unmatched junction bases: 4. Germline CDR1 reads SGHTA; CDR2 reads FQGTGA. The CDR3 has 13 amino acids.

This clone was counted a few times. This rearrangement joins TRBV6-5 to TRBJ1-1; D possibly corresponds to TRBD1 (5 bases). CDR1 and CDR2 (germline): MNHEY, SVGAGI. Trimming removed 8 bases from V and 2 bases from J, with 12 bases in between. The CDR3 contains 13 residues. Here the CDR3 reads CASPLGGNTEAFF. The DNA of the CDR3 is TGTGCCAGCCCCTTGGGGGGTAACACTGAAGCTTTCTTT.

The CDR3 DNA follows: TGTGCCAGTAGTATAGGAACCGCGAATTCACCCCTCCACTTT. Protein: CASSIGTANSPLHF. The genes are TRBV19 and TRBJ1-6; D unresolved. Germline CDR1 LNHDA, CDR2 SQIVND (reference sequence). Trimming shortened V by 1 base and J by 7 bases, and 8 bases separated the two germline ends. The CDR3 has 14 amino acids.

This clone was recorded once. The chain joins TRBV19 to TRBJ1-6; tentatively, D is TRBD1 (6 bases). The CDR3 contains 14 residues. V gave up 5 bases and J gave up 7 bases, with 12 bases separating them. Germline V gene sequence: CDR1 LNHDA, CDR2 SQIVND (reference sequence). The CDR3 DNA sequence: TGTGCCAGTAGTCGGACAGAAACCAATTCACCCCTCCACTTT. Encoded protein: CASSRTETNSPLHF.

The V call is TRBV5-5, the J call TRBJ2-3; the D gene is possibly TRBD1 (5 bases). The CDR3 extends over 15 amino acids. V dropped 2 bases and J dropped 4 bases, with 14 bases sitting between them. From germline, CDR1 is SGHKS and CDR2 YYEKEE (reference sequence). The DNA of the CDR3 is TGTGCCAGCAGCTTAGTCGGCCAACAGGCAGATACGCAGTATTTT. The encoded protein is CASSLVGQQADTQYF.

The gene calls are TRBV6-2 or TRBV6-3 and TRBJ2-7; TRBD1 matches 9 bases. The V gene end was trimmed by 5 bases and the J gene end by 13 bases; junction bases not matched to a gene: 9. Germline lookup yields CDR1 MNHEY and CDR2 SVGEGT. The CDR3 sequence is 12 residues long. The CDR3 here is CASSTGTGKNYF. For the CDR3, the DNA is TGTGCCAGCAGTACGGGGACAGGGAAGAACTACTTC.

The chain combines TRBV19 with TRBJ1-1, with D maybe TRBD1 (5 bases). Trimming pared 5 bases from V and 8 bases from J, leaving 24 bases between. This CDR3 has 16 residues. Germline-derived CDR1 and CDR2 are LNHDA and SQIVND (reference sequence). The CDR3 here is CASSPPSPGISSEAFF. CDR3 DNA sequence: TGTGCCAGTAGTCCTCCAAGCCCAGGGATCTCATCCGAAGCTTTCTTT.

The V call is TRBV3-1 (or the pseudogene TRBV3-2), the J call TRBJ1-5, with D possibly being TRBD1 (5 bases). The V gene lost 1 base and the J gene lost 4 bases, with 8 bases spanning the gap. This CDR3 region has 14 residues. Germline CDR1 LGHDT, CDR2 YNNKEL (reference sequence). The CDR3 protein is CASSQGGSNQPQHF. The CDR3 DNA sequence: TGTGCCAGCAGCCAAGGGGGCAGTAATCAGCCCCAGCATTTT.

In this sample, this clone turned up once. V usage is TRBV28 and J usage is TRBJ2-3; 15 bases align to TRBD2. V trimming: 5 bases; J trimming: 6 bases; junction bases outside the gene matches: 6. The CDR3 contains 16 residues. CDR1 and CDR2 (germline): MDHEN, SYDVKM. CDR3 residues: CASSSGLAGGKDTQYF. For the CDR3, the DNA is TGTGCCAGCAGTAGTGGACTAGCGGGGGGGAAGGATACGCAGTATTTT.

The chain carries TRBV6-5 and TRBJ1-2; the D gene is possibly TRBD1 (6 bases). CDR1 and CDR2 from the germline V gene are MNHEY and SVGAGI. Trimming removed 0 bases at V and 5 bases at J, with 10 bases between. This CDR3 contains 14 residues. The CDR3 region is CASSYSDSDYGYTF. The CDR3, as DNA: TGTGCCAGCAGTTACTCGGACAGCGATTATGGCTACACCTTC.

The V call is TRBV5-1, the J call TRBJ2-3; unclear D gene. V was shortened by 6 bases and J by 4 bases, with 12 bases between the two germline ends. This CDR3 is built from 13 residues. Germline V gene data show CDR1 as SGHRS and CDR2 as YFSETQ. In nucleotides, the CDR3 is TGCGCCAGCATGTTGGGCAGGTCAGATACGCAGTATTTT. Encoded protein: CASMLGRSDTQYF.

The V and J genes are TRBV5-6 and TRBJ1-1, with 8 positions matching TRBD1. CDR3 length equals 18 residues. Germline CDR1 reads SGHDT; CDR2 reads YYEEEE. V shed 6 bases, J shed 1 base, and the junction held 17 bases outside the gene matches. CDR3 protein: CASIRNSGYRGENTEAFF. Written as DNA, the CDR3 is TGTGCCAGCATACGAAACTCAGGCTACAGGGGGGAGAACACTGAAGCTTTCTTT.

V usage is TRBV27 and J usage is TRBJ2-3, with 7 bases identical to TRBD1. V lost 6 bases, J lost 2 bases, and 11 bases stayed unmatched. The CDR3 runs 16 residues. Germline CDR1 is MNHEY and CDR2 is SMNVEV (reference sequence). The CDR3 region has the DNA TGTGCCAGCAGACCCCCCGGGACAGTCCACACAGATACGCAGTATTTT. Its translation is CASRPPGTVHTDTQYF.